This T cell receptor (beta chain) stems from a study of T-cell reconstitution after alpha-beta-depleted transplantation in children. This CDR3 has 17 residues. Germline lookup yields CDR1 SGHTA and CDR2 FQGNSA. V was clipped by 0 bases and J by 1 base; unmatched bases: 5. As to this clonotype: Its antigen is undetermined.

During its preparation, the TCRbeta library received unique molecular identifiers. TCRdb reprocessed the PCR reads with MiXCR, giving one entry per CDR3 protein. The sample lists under 750,000 distinct CDR3 sequences, under 25% occurring once. Whole-study findings and limits: Surviving recipient T cells and thymic progenitors produced the high day-60 TCRbeta diversity seen in some patients. One year post-transplant, T-cell counts and diversity were largely derived from T cells produced anew. Several hundred expanded graft clones reportedly were the source of alpha-beta T cells about two months after transplant.

This specimen was PBMCs, mostly from graft donor cells, taken 360 days after TCRalphabeta/CD19-depleted stem cell transplant. The source is a boy in the first two years of life who had a stem cell transplant for acute myeloid leukemia, so the T cells may come from the graft donor. V is TRBV7-2 and J is TRBJ2-2; the match to TRBD2 covers 7 bases. The CDR3 sequence: CASSLARGTLNTGELFF. The CDR3 nucleotides are TGTGCCAGCAGCTTAGCGCGGGGGACCCTGAACACCGGGGAGCTGTTTTTT.